This record looks at one T cell receptor (beta chain) sequence and its context. No antigen is known for it. Measured with immunoSEQ multiplex PCR; TCRdb has only the in-frame clones, and not every one. The table lists about 66,000 clones, roughly 87% of them singletons. This record comes from a study of T cell responses to AZD1222 COVID-19 vaccine. Study-wide results and limits: None of the repertoires were sampled until the peak T cell response had passed. Baseline antibody screening turned up just 6 or 7 seropositive AZD1222 recipients. Clonal diversity was possibly underestimated, and the donors were mostly white British, with more females. Spike-spanning, vaccine-associated CD4 TCRs were dominant at 160-218 and 743-854.

Germline CDR1 is MNHNY and CDR2 is SVGAGI (reference sequence). The CDR3 spans 17 residues. Trimming removed 5 bases at V and 3 bases at J, with 17 bases between. The sequenced sample was peripheral blood, obtained on day 0 of AZD1222 vaccination. The receptor's source is an adult in good health. This rearrangement joins TRBV6-6 to TRBJ1-6; D is unclear. The CDR3 DNA sequence: TGTGCCAGCAGTCCCACATTGGGCAGTTTCTATAATTCACCCCTCCACTTT. The encoded protein is CASSPTLGSFYNSPLHF.